The 29 T cell receptor beta chains in this list originate from one sample, sequenced in a study of control samples from healthy donors and cancer patients. Sequencing used immunoSEQ multiplex PCR; TCRdb keeps in-frame clones, though not all of them. The sample has 99,000 or so clones; roughly 80% are singletons. Source material: blood. The receptors stem from a woman between 50 and 59 years old in good health.

The chain employs TRBV7-9 and TRBJ1-1, with D maybe TRBD1 (5 bases). This CDR3 is built from 14 residues. Trimming left V 3 bases short and J 1 base short, with 9 bases between. CDR1 and CDR2 from the germline V gene are SEHNR and FQNEAQ (reference sequence). The CDR3: CASSFRDWNTEAFF. Here the CDR3 DNA reads TGTGCCAGCAGCTTCCGGGACTGGAACACTGAAGCTTTCTTT.

CDR3 coding DNA: TGTGCCAGCAGTGAAGCCACGGCATCTCCTGGGTCTTTCTTT. This sequence encodes CASSEATASPGSFF. V is TRBV2 and J is TRBJ1-1; D is ambiguous. The CDR3 has 14 residues. Trimming pared 0 bases from V and 12 bases from J, leaving 17 bases between. The V gene's germline CDR1 is SNHLY and CDR2 FYNNEI.

DNA for the CDR3: TGTGCCAGCAGCTTATCGCGACAGAGCACAGATACGCAGTATTTT. Translated: CASSLSRQSTDTQYF. The rearrangement joins TRBV11-2 to TRBJ2-3; possibly TRBD1 for D (5 bases). Germline-derived CDR1 and CDR2 are SGHAT and FQNNGV. The CDR3 totals 15 residues. Trimming took off 2 bases at V and 0 bases at J, with 9 bases between the two ends.

J is TRBJ2-2 and V is TRBV6-5; D possibly uses TRBD1 or TRBD2 (6 bases each). This CDR3 is built from 15 residues. Trimming took off 2 bases at V and 3 bases at J, with 10 bases between the two ends. Germline assignment: CDR1 MNHEY and CDR2 SVGAGI. CDR3 region: CASSYKRGDTGELFF. The DNA for the CDR3 is TGTGCCAGCAGTTACAAGAGGGGGGACACCGGGGAGCTGTTTTTT.

The chain combines TRBV4-1 with TRBJ2-4; TRBD2 is a possible D gene (5 bases). CDR1 and CDR2 (germline): MGHRA, YSYEKL. Trimming took off 5 bases at V and 3 bases at J, with 17 bases between the two ends. There are 16 residues in the CDR3. In DNA, the CDR3 is TGCGCCAGCAGCTCCCGGGATAGGGTAGGCAAAAACATTCAGTACTTC. Residues: CASSSRDRVGKNIQYF.

The chain employs TRBV12-5 and TRBJ2-3; tentative D call: TRBD1 (6 bases). The CDR3 is made up of 18 amino acids. Per germline, CDR1 LGHNT and CDR2 FRNRAP. Trimming removed 4 bases from V and 3 bases from J, with 23 bases in between. The CDR3 loop is CASGSQQRGIGATDTQYF. The CDR3 DNA follows: TGTGCTAGTGGTTCGCAACAAAGGGGGATTGGGGCGACAGATACGCAGTATTTT.

The chain joins TRBV14 to TRBJ1-3, with D hard to call. Looked up from germline, CDR1 is SGHDN and CDR2 is FVKESK. This CDR3 spans 14 amino acids. The germline V and J ends were trimmed by 0 bases and 3 bases, with 6 bases remaining between them. The CDR3: CASSQDLVGNTIYF. The DNA for the CDR3 is TGTGCCAGCAGCCAAGATCTTGTTGGAAACACCATATATTTT.

Turning to this clone: The sample has other DNA sequences that encode this CDR3 too. V usage is TRBV18 and J usage is TRBJ2-5, with a weak D call TRBD1 (6 bases). The germline CDR1 and CDR2 sequences are KGHSH and LQKENI. The V end lost 6 bases, the J end lost 2 bases, and 13 bases lay between the germline ends. The CDR3 has 14 residues. DNA of the CDR3: TGTGCCAGCTCCCTCAGGGGACCTCAAGAGACCCAGTACTTC. This translates into CASSLRGPQETQYF.

This chain uses TRBV28 with TRBJ2-7; D might be TRBD1 (5 bases). V was clipped by 4 bases and J by 7 bases, with 20 bases between them. CDR1 is MDHEN and CDR2 is SYDVKM in the germline V gene. There are 15 residues in the CDR3. CDR3 residues: CASSSHTLVGEEQYF. Here the CDR3 DNA reads TGTGCCAGCAGTTCGCACACCCTGGTAGGGGAAGAGCAGTACTTC.

This chain joins TRBV4-2 and TRBJ2-5; unclear D gene. V was shortened by 4 bases and J by 1 base, with 10 bases between the two germline ends. CDR1 LGHNA and CDR2 YNFKEQ come from the germline V gene. The CDR3 spans 14 residues. As DNA, the CDR3 is TGTGCCAGCAGCCGGCTGGGCCCCCAAGAGACCCAGTACTTC. As protein: CASSRLGPQETQYF.

The chain uses TRBV24-1 and TRBJ2-3; D possibly corresponds to TRBD2 (6 bases). CDR1 and CDR2 from the germline V gene are KGHDR and SFDVKD. The CDR3 contains 15 residues. The V and J ends lost 5 bases and 1 base respectively, with 12 bases between them. In DNA, the CDR3 is TGTGCCACCAGTGTGGCGGGGCCTGGCACAGATACGCAGTATTTT. This sequence encodes CATSVAGPGTDTQYF.

The chain employs TRBV5-6 and TRBJ2-7; no firm D call. Trimming shortened V by 2 bases and J by 3 bases, and 12 bases separated the two germline ends. From germline, CDR1 is SGHDT and CDR2 YYEEEE. CDR3 length: 14 amino acids. CDR3: CASSFQRPIYEQYF. The CDR3 DNA reads TGTGCCAGCAGCTTCCAACGGCCGATCTACGAGCAGTACTTC.

The chain is built from TRBV10-3 and TRBJ1-5, with 9 positions matching TRBD1. Trimming cost V 2 bases and J 6 bases; bases outside gene matches: 8. Per the germline V gene, CDR1 is ENHRY and CDR2 is SYGVKD. This CDR3 is built from 16 residues. CDR3 coding DNA: TGTGCCATCAGTGAGGTGAGAACAGGGGGCATTCAGCCCCAGCATTTT. Protein: CAISEVRTGGIQPQHF.

V is TRBV2 and J is TRBJ2-2; TRBD2 matches 8 bases. The CDR3 totals 15 residues. V was pared by 3 bases and J by 4 bases, with 4 bases of the junction left unmatched. Germline lookup yields CDR1 SNHLY and CDR2 FYNNEI. CDR3 amino acids: CASSDEAGATGELFF. CDR3 DNA sequence: TGTGCCAGCAGTGACGAAGCGGGAGCCACCGGGGAGCTGTTTTTT.

The rearrangement joins TRBV3-1 (or the pseudogene TRBV3-2) to TRBJ2-2; no clear D. V was trimmed by 4 bases and J by 5 bases, leaving 11 bases between them. Germline CDR1 and CDR2: LGHDT and YNNKEL (reference sequence). This CDR3 comprises 14 residues. The CDR3 nucleotides are TGTGCCAGCAGCCGAAGTGGTTCAACCGGGGAGCTGTTTTTT. Its translation: CASSRSGSTGELFF.

This sequence joins TRBV5-1 and TRBJ1-4; D uncertain. Germline-derived CDR1 and CDR2 are SGHRS and YFSETQ. The CDR3 spans 15 residues. The ends were cut back, 2 bases at V and 4 bases at J, with 12 bases in the middle. The CDR3 spells CASSLADRVNEKLFF. The CDR3 nucleotides are TGCGCCAGCAGCTTAGCTGACCGGGTTAATGAAAAACTGTTTTTT.

The chain is built from TRBV28 and TRBJ1-1; 7 nucleotides align to TRBD1. This CDR3 is built from 13 residues. CDR1 and CDR2 from the germline V gene are MDHEN and SYDVKM. J lost 4 bases, V lost 3 bases, and 2 bases had no gene match. The CDR3 protein is CASSFGTVTEAFF. CDR3 sequence (DNA): TGTGCCAGCAGTTTCGGGACAGTCACTGAAGCTTTCTTT.

The genes are TRBV6-5 and TRBJ2-5; TRBD2 aligns across 8 bases. The CDR3 length is 12 residues. Germline V gene lookup returns CDR1 MNHEY and CDR2 SVGAGI. V was clipped by 6 bases and J by 3 bases; unmatched bases: 0. CDR3: CASRRGEETQYF. The CDR3 region has the DNA TGTGCCAGCAGGCGGGGGGAAGAGACCCAGTACTTC.

This chain links TRBV6-2 or TRBV6-3 with TRBJ2-6; a possible D gene is TRBD1 (6 bases). Germline CDR1 is MNHEY and CDR2 is SVGEGT. The CDR3 consists of 17 residues. The V end lost 6 bases, the J end lost 4 bases, and 19 bases lay between the germline ends. The CDR3 sequence is CASSPYTQGPGANVLTF. CDR3 DNA sequence: TGTGCCAGCAGCCCTTACACACAGGGACCAGGGGCCAACGTCCTGACTTTC.

V and J are TRBV4-3 and TRBJ2-7; D is possibly TRBD1 or TRBD2 (5 bases each). The V and J ends lost 0 bases and 4 bases respectively, with 16 bases between them. Germline-derived CDR1 and CDR2 are LGHNA and YSLEER. The CDR3 runs 16 residues. In DNA, the CDR3 is TGCGCCAGCAGCCAAGATTTACGAGGGGCCTATTACGAGCAGTACTTC. Protein product: CASSQDLRGAYYEQYF.

This clone rates as large. The chain joins TRBV2 to TRBJ1-2, with 7 bases that match TRBD1. The CDR3 has 13 residues. Losses at the gene ends were 9 bases for V and 5 bases for J; bases not matched to a gene: 9. Per the germline V gene, CDR1 is SNHLY and CDR2 is FYNNEI. CDR3 nucleotides: TGTGCCAGAGACCTGACAGGGATGTATGGCTACACCTTC. Translating gives CARDLTGMYGYTF.

This clone was seen more than once but under ten times. The chain uses TRBV7-9 and TRBJ2-1; no clear D. The V gene lost 3 bases and the J gene lost 9 bases, with 9 bases spanning the gap. Looked up from germline, CDR1 is SEHNR and CDR2 is FQNEAQ (reference sequence). The CDR3 covers 12 residues. The CDR3 coding sequence is TGTGCCAGCAGCTTTTATGTAACTGAGCAGTTCTTC. It codes for CASSFYVTEQFF.

Notes on this clone: Since no conserved phenylalanine or tryptophan closes the CDR3, a read error is the likely cause. Because the CDR3's place on the DNA is in doubt, the DNA is left out and the CDR3 is given as listed by TCRdb. CDR3 in amino acids: CASRGADLMVVV. The chain couples TRBV27 to TRBJ1-1. The germline gives CDR1 MNHEY, CDR2 SMNVEV (reference sequence). The CDR3 is 12 residues long, counting both termini.

V and J are TRBV9 and TRBJ1-6; D unresolved. The CDR3 is made up of 13 amino acids. V was shortened by 5 bases and J by 7 bases, with 10 bases between the two germline ends. Germline-derived CDR1 and CDR2 are SGDLS and YYNGEE. The CDR3 sequence: CASSLQRNSPLHF. The CDR3, as DNA: TGTGCCAGCAGTCTCCAACGGAATTCACCCCTCCACTTT. The whole variable domain, remainder taken from reference TRBV9 and TRBJ1-6, is DSGVTQTPKHLITATGQRVTLRCSPRSGDLSVYWYQQSLDQGLQFLIQYYNGEERAKGNILERFSAQQFPDLHSELNLSSLELGDSALYFCASSLQRNSPLHFGNGTRLTVT.

The chain couples TRBV29-1 to TRBJ2-4; D gene ambiguous. V gave up 4 bases and J gave up 0 bases, with 10 bases separating them. Germline CDR1 is SQVTM and CDR2 is ANQGSEA. CDR3 length equals 14 residues. The CDR3 nucleotides are TGCAGCGTTGCCTTTTCTCGAGCCAAAAACATTCAGTACTTC. Protein sequence: CSVAFSRAKNIQYF.

CDR3 in DNA: TGTGCCAGCAGCCGACTACAGGGTGACGAGCAGTACTTC. This sequence encodes CASSRLQGDEQYF. The gene calls are TRBV27 and TRBJ2-7; D might be TRBD1 (6 bases). The V end was cut by 6 bases, the J end by 5 bases, with 14 bases between. The CDR3 loop spans 13 amino acids. From germline, CDR1 is MNHEY and CDR2 SMNVEV (reference sequence).

The table lists this clone with a few counts. The chain joins TRBV2 to TRBJ2-1; 13 positions agree with TRBD2. Germline loops: CDR1 SNHLY, CDR2 FYNNEI. The CDR3 sequence is 14 residues long. The trim removed 7 bases at V and 7 bases at J, leaving 4 bases unmatched. Here the CDR3 reads CASTMGLAGNEQFF. As DNA, the CDR3 is TGTGCCAGCACTATGGGACTAGCGGGAAATGAGCAGTTCTTC.

V usage is TRBV6-5 and J usage is TRBJ2-1, with D perhaps assigned TRBD1 or TRBD2 (6 bases each). The V end was cut by 6 bases, the J end by 10 bases, with 13 bases between. CDR3 length: 12 residues. Germline CDR1 reads MNHEY; CDR2 reads SVGAGI. In DNA form, the CDR3 reads TGTGCCAGCAGCACGGAGGGGGGAGAGCAGTTCTTC. Its protein is CASSTEGGEQFF.

This CDR3 reads CASSGYGPEEKLFF. The CDR3 nucleotides read TGCGCCAGCAGCGGGTACGGGCCGGAGGAAAAACTGTTTTTT. This chain uses TRBV5-1 with TRBJ1-4; D remains ambiguous. In germline, CDR1 is SGHRS, CDR2 YFSETQ. The CDR3 extends over 14 amino acids. Trimming removed 4 bases from V and 8 bases from J, with 15 bases in between.